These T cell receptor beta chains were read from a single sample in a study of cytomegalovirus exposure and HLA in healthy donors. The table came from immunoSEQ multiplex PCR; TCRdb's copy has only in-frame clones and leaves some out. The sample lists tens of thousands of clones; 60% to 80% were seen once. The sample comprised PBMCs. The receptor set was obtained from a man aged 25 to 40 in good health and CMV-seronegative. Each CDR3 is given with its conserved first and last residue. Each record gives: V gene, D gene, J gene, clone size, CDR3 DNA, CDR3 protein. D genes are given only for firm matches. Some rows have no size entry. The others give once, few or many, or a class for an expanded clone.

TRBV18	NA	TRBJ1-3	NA	TGTGCCAGCTCACCCAGCTCTGGAAACACCATATATTTT	CASSPSSGNTIYF
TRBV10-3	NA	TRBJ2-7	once	TGTGCCATTGCAGGCTCCTACGAGCAGTACTTC	CAIAGSYEQYF
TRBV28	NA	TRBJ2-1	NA	TGTGCCAGCAGTCCAGATGGGGCGGGGGAGCAGTTCTTC	CASSPDGAGEQFF
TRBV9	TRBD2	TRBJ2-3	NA	TGTGCCAGCAGCGTACTAGCGGGAGGAGGGGCCACAGATACGCAGTATTTT	CASSVLAGGGATDTQYF
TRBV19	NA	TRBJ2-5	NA	TGTGCCAGTAGTGCCCTGACAGGGAGGGAGACCCAGTACTTC	CASSALTGRETQYF
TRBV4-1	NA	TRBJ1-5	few	TGCGCCAGCAGCCCCACCATTGTGCGGGAAACTGGAAGCAATCAGCCCCAGCATTTT	CASSPTIVRETGSNQPQHF
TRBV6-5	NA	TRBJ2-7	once	TGTGCCAGCAGTTACGGGGAGACCTACGAGCAGTACTTC	CASSYGETYEQYF
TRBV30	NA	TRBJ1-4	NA	TGTGCCTGGAGCGCCGGATTGGCTTCTGCGGGTGAAAAACTGTTTTTT	CAWSAGLASAGEKLFF
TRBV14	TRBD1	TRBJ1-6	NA	TGTGCCAGCAGCCAAATCACAGGGGCCTATAATTCACCCCTCCACTTT	CASSQITGAYNSPLHF
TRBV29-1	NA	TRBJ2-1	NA	TGCAGCGGACAGGTATACAATGAGCAGTTCTTC	CSGQVYNEQFF
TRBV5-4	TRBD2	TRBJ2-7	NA	TGTGCCAGCAGCTTGGAGCGGGAGGTGGGCGAGCAGTACTTC	CASSLEREVGEQYF
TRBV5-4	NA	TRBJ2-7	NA	TGTGCCAGCAGCTTTGGGGGGTCTACAGCCTACGAGCAGTACTTC	CASSFGGSTAYEQYF
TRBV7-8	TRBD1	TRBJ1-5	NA	TGTGCCAGCAGCCCTGTATTGACAGGGGACTATAGCAATCAGCCCCAGCATTTT	CASSPVLTGDYSNQPQHF